This T cell receptor (beta chain) was sequenced during a study of shared clonotypes between healthy human individuals. Looking at the study overall: Three CD4 naive, three CD4 memory, two CD8 naive and one CD8 memory plate were used per donor. Overall study findings and caveats: Generation probability values for non-shared clonotypes were lower than those for clonotypes shared by all four donors. A handful of donors had about 5% of their naive CD4 clonotypes in common.

After removal of 3 bases from V and 2 bases from J, the junction contained 15 bases not matched to a gene. The CDR3 loop spans 19 amino acids. Per germline, CDR1 SGHVS and CDR2 FQNEAQ. Authors' methods: Junction-only sequences without quality scores were provided by ImmunoSEQ, so filtering was different. Using immunoSEQ multiplex PCR, the repertoire was profiled, and TCRdb retains in-frame clones only, with some absent. V, J and clone size are those of that table, while D and trimming were read from the DNA. In the table there are some 1,100,000 clones, around 78% of which are singletons. As regards this clone: The antigen is not known.

J is TRBJ1-5 and V is TRBV7-8; TRBD1 matches 8 bases. Input material: memory CD4+ T cells from PBMCs. Indicated subset: CD45RA-negative fraction. The origin of this receptor is a man in his late teens or twenties in good health. Some clones in this sample may be carry-over from other donors' samples. The DNA for the CDR3 is TGTGCCAGCAGCTTGGAACCGACAGGGGACAAGAGAGGCAATCAGCCCCAGCATTTT. It specifies CASSLEPTGDKRGNQPQHF.